These 27 T cell receptor beta chains came from one sample sequenced in a study of somatic mutations in cytotoxic T cells in rheumatoid arthritis (TCRdb year 2017). The library was built by means of the immunoSEQ multiplex PCR assay. Not all clones reach the TCRdb copy of this immuneACCESS table, which keeps in-frame sequences only. Checked studies attribute under half of the gap to unresolved V genes and leave the rest unexplained. Recorded for this sample are 19,000 or so clones; about 73% of them occurred a single time. Clones ranked in the top ten supply about 20% of the sample. Sample: CD8+ T cells sorted from blood. These receptors all come from a woman aged 60-75 years in good health.

The V call is TRBV4-1, the J call TRBJ2-7; the D is unclear. CDR1 and CDR2 from the germline V gene are MGHRA and YSYEKL. Trimming shortened V by 1 base and J by 2 bases, and 6 bases separated the two germline ends. The CDR3 extends over 13 amino acids. DNA for the CDR3: TGCGCCAGCAGCCAAGGAGAGGCCTACGAGCAGTACTTC. Residues: CASSQGEAYEQYF.

The rearrangement joins TRBV7-9 to TRBJ1-6; D uncertain. The V end was cut by 2 bases, the J end by 5 bases, with 7 bases between. Germline CDR1 and CDR2: SEHNR and FQNEAQ (reference sequence). This CDR3 is 14 amino acids long. The CDR3: CASSLNGNNSPLHF. CDR3 DNA sequence: TGTGCCAGCAGCTTAAACGGAAATAATTCACCCCTCCACTTT.

This rearrangement joins TRBV7-6 to TRBJ1-1; no definite D call. CDR1 is SGHVS, CDR2 FNYEAQ, per germline. The germline V and J ends were trimmed by 2 bases and 1 base, with 5 bases remaining between them. This CDR3 is 13 amino acids long. For the CDR3, the DNA is TGTGCCAGCAGCTTATCGGAGAACACTGAAGCTTTCTTT. Amino acids: CASSLSENTEAFF.

This chain links TRBV6-1 with TRBJ2-1, with D possibly matching TRBD1 (6 bases). CDR1 and CDR2 (germline): MNHNS, SASEGT. This CDR3 spans 16 amino acids. Trimming took 2 bases from V and 6 from J, leaving 17 bases between them. The CDR3 DNA reads TGTGCCAGCAGTGAACGTCAGGGGACAAGGGCCAATGAGCAGTTCTTC. Residues: CASSERQGTRANEQFF.

V gene TRBV5-6 combines with J gene TRBJ2-2; 8 positions agree with TRBD1. CDR3 length equals 13 residues. Losses at the gene ends were 4 bases for V and 9 bases for J; bases not matched to a gene: 5. Germline CDR1 and CDR2: SGHDT and YYEEEE. CDR3 protein: CASSPTGDRELFF. DNA of the CDR3: TGTGCCAGCAGCCCGACAGGGGACAGGGAGCTGTTTTTT.

This chain links TRBV27 with TRBJ2-7; a possible D gene is TRBD1 (6 bases). V was pared by 2 bases and J by 6 bases, with 8 bases between. CDR1 and CDR2 (germline): MNHEY, SMNVEV (reference sequence). This CDR3 is built from 12 residues. The CDR3 DNA is TGTGCCAGCAGTTTACCAGGGGTCGAGCAGTACTTC. Translation gives CASSLPGVEQYF.

The chain recombines TRBV6-1 with TRBJ2-7; tentative D call: TRBD1 (6 bases). CDR3 length: 14 amino acids. CDR1 MNHNS and CDR2 SASEGT come from the germline V gene. V lost 7 bases and J 5 bases, leaving 18 bases between the germline ends. The CDR3 is CASNVGQGSDEQYF. As DNA, the CDR3 is TGTGCCAGCAATGTCGGGCAGGGGAGCGACGAGCAGTACTTC.

DNA for the CDR3: TGTGCCAGCAGCTCGAAGCTGGACAGGCTGAGCTCCTATAATTCACCCCTCCACTTT. Translating gives CASSSKLDRLSSYNSPLHF. The J gene is TRBJ1-6, the V gene TRBV13, with 7 bases matching TRBD1. The germline gives CDR1 PRHDT, CDR2 FYEKMQ (reference sequence). Trimming removed 4 bases from V and 0 bases from J; junction bases left unmatched: 12. CDR3 size: 19 residues.

V and J are TRBV5-1 and TRBJ1-4; no reliable D call. V shed 0 bases and J shed 8 bases, with 11 bases lying between them. Germline V gene lookup returns CDR1 SGHRS and CDR2 YFSETQ. This CDR3 region has 14 residues. The CDR3 here is CASSLEGFGEKLFF. CDR3 coding DNA: TGCGCCAGCAGCTTGGAAGGGTTTGGGGAAAAACTGTTTTTT.

The chain is built from TRBV2 and TRBJ1-1, with unresolved D. The CDR3 extends over 11 amino acids. V was shortened by 5 bases and J by 6 bases, with 7 bases between the two germline ends. Germline loops: CDR1 SNHLY, CDR2 FYNNEI. CDR3 loop: CASSTDPEAFF. The DNA of the CDR3 is TGTGCCAGCAGTACAGACCCTGAAGCTTTCTTT.

The chain employs TRBV29-1 and TRBJ2-2, with a possible D match to TRBD2 (6 bases). V was cut by 7 bases and J by 2 bases, with 11 bases left in between. CDR1 and CDR2 (germline): SQVTM, ANQGSEA. There are 13 residues in the CDR3. CDR3 bases: TGCAGCGGCCGGGGGTTTAACACCGGGGAGCTGTTTTTT. Residues: CSGRGFNTGELFF.

The rearrangement links TRBV19 to TRBJ1-1; D is unclear. There are 13 residues in the CDR3. CDR1 and CDR2 from the germline V gene are LNHDA and SQIVND (reference sequence). Deletions cut 7 bases from V and 0 bases from J, with 9 bases between. The CDR3 loop reads CASIEGMNTEAFF. DNA of the CDR3: TGTGCCAGTATCGAGGGAATGAACACTGAAGCTTTCTTT. Combining the CDR3 with reference TRBV19 and TRBJ1-1 gives the whole variable domain DGGITQSPKYLFRKEGQNVTLSCEQNLNHDAMYWYRQDPGQGLRLIYYSQIVNDFQKGDIAEGYSVSREKKESFPLTVTSAQKNPTAFYLCASIEGMNTEAFFGQGTRLTVV.

This rearrangement joins TRBV7-8 to TRBJ2-2, with D possibly TRBD1 on 6 matching bases. The CDR3 contains 13 residues. The germline V gene encodes CDR1 SGHVS and CDR2 FQNEAQ. The germline V and J ends were trimmed by 9 bases and 5 bases, with 13 bases remaining between them. The CDR3 coding sequence is TGTGCCAGTACTAACAGGGAGACCGGGGAGCTGTTTTTT. Translating gives CASTNRETGELFF.

This clone was picked up a small number of times. This sequence joins TRBV27 and TRBJ2-7; D perhaps matches TRBD2 (6 bases). This CDR3 is built from 16 residues. V was trimmed by 6 bases and J by 0 bases, leaving 18 bases between them. CDR1 and CDR2 from the germline V gene are MNHEY and SMNVEV (reference sequence). In DNA form, the CDR3 reads TGTGCCAGCAGCCGGGGGACTGACCTAAGCTCCTACGAGCAGTACTTC. Translating it yields CASSRGTDLSSYEQYF.

This clone was seen only a few times. This chain uses TRBV6-5 with TRBJ2-7; TRBD2 is a possible D gene (6 bases). The V end lost 4 bases, the J end lost 7 bases, and 11 bases lay between the germline ends. The length of the CDR3 is 12 residues. Germline V gene sequence: CDR1 MNHEY, CDR2 SVGAGI. This CDR3 is CASSSMGGEQYF. The CDR3 nucleotides read TGTGCCAGCAGTTCGATGGGGGGAGAGCAGTACTTC.

This chain joins TRBV4-2 and TRBJ1-1; the match to TRBD1 covers 7 bases. The J segment lost 1 base and the V segment lost 1 base, leaving 3 bases of the junction unmatched. Germline CDR1 LGHNA, CDR2 YNFKEQ. The CDR3 is 15 residues long. The CDR3 DNA is TGTGCCAGCAGCCAAGGCCACAGGGGGAACACTGAAGCTTTCTTT. Amino acid sequence: CASSQGHRGNTEAFF.

The chain links TRBV29-1 to TRBJ1-2; D remains ambiguous. The CDR3 sequence is 14 residues long. Per the germline V gene, CDR1 is SQVTM and CDR2 is ANQGSEA. V was trimmed by 3 bases and J by 6 bases, leaving 17 bases between them. Written as DNA, the CDR3 is TGCAGCGTTGATCACGGTATTGGACCGGATGGCTACACCTTC. This gives the protein CSVDHGIGPDGYTF.

By sample fraction, this clone is medium-sized. This rearrangement joins TRBV4-1 to TRBJ2-7; 8 nucleotides agree with TRBD2. Trimming cost V 0 bases and J 4 bases; bases outside gene matches: 5. The CDR3 covers 15 residues. CDR1 and CDR2 (germline): MGHRA, YSYEKL. The CDR3 loop is CASSQDPGTRYEQYF. In nucleotides, the CDR3 is TGCGCCAGCAGCCAAGACCCGGGGACTAGATACGAGCAGTACTTC.

This chain uses TRBV4-1 with TRBJ2-7; D assignment may be TRBD1 or TRBD2 (6 bases each). CDR1 is MGHRA, CDR2 YSYEKL, per germline. Trimming took off 5 bases at V and 4 bases at J, with 12 bases between the two ends. The length of the CDR3 is 13 residues. The CDR3 protein is CASSLRGEYEQYF. Here the CDR3 DNA reads TGCGCCAGCAGCTTAAGGGGGGAATACGAGCAGTACTTC.

This chain connects TRBV7-8 to TRBJ2-2; 12 bases match TRBD2. Per the germline V gene, CDR1 is SGHVS and CDR2 is FQNEAQ. The trim removed 8 bases at V and 2 bases at J, leaving 18 bases unmatched. The CDR3 spans 20 residues. CDR3: CASDRRNRLAGVGNTGELFF. The CDR3 bases are TGTGCCAGCGACAGGAGAAACCGACTAGCGGGAGTCGGAAACACCGGGGAGCTGTTTTTT.

This CDR3 is CASSLNRDIQETQYF. CDR3 sequence (DNA): TGCGCCAGCAGCCTAAACCGGGACATCCAAGAGACCCAGTACTTC. This chain uses TRBV5-1 with TRBJ2-5; possibly TRBD1 for D (6 bases). The ends were cut back, 4 bases at V and 1 base at J, with 14 bases in the middle. The CDR3 length is 15 residues. The germline CDR1 and CDR2 sequences are SGHRS and YFSETQ.

This chain links TRBV9 with TRBJ2-3; D not certain. This CDR3 is built from 15 residues. The V gene lost 4 bases and the J gene lost 5 bases, with 17 bases spanning the gap. Germline values: CDR1 SGDLS, CDR2 YYNGEE. The CDR3 reads CASSPAASGRDTQYF. The CDR3, as DNA: TGTGCCAGCAGCCCGGCGGCCTCTGGACGAGATACGCAGTATTTT.

The chain is built from TRBV5-8 and TRBJ2-1; the D gene is possibly TRBD2 (6 bases). The germline gives CDR1 SGHTS, CDR2 YDEGEE. V dropped 0 bases and J dropped 7 bases, with 14 bases sitting between them. There are 15 residues in the CDR3. The CDR3 loop is CASSLGTARGNEQFF. The DNA for the CDR3 is TGTGCCAGCAGCTTGGGGACCGCCCGGGGGAATGAGCAGTTCTTC.

This sequence joins TRBV2 and TRBJ2-7, with a possible D match to TRBD1 (6 bases). The CDR3 sequence is 14 residues long. Germline V gives CDR1 SNHLY, CDR2 FYNNEI. V lost 7 bases and J lost 0, with 13 bases in between. The CDR3 coding sequence is TGTGCCAGCATAGACAGGCCGAGCTCCTACGAGCAGTACTTC. Translated: CASIDRPSSYEQYF.

The rearrangement links TRBV27 to TRBJ1-1; D call uncertain. The CDR3 has 15 amino acids. Germline assignment: CDR1 MNHEY and CDR2 SMNVEV (reference sequence). The V and J ends lost 2 bases and 3 bases respectively, with 13 bases between them. The CDR3 spells CASSLGRTQHTEAFF. CDR3 nucleotide sequence: TGTGCCAGCAGTTTAGGTAGGACCCAGCACACTGAAGCTTTCTTT.

The chain joins TRBV11-2 to TRBJ2-7; D not certain. Germline V gene data show CDR1 as SGHAT and CDR2 as FQNNGV. CDR3 length: 13 residues. V lost 0 bases and J lost 1, with 4 bases in between. The CDR3 DNA follows: TGTGCCAGCAGCTTAGACACGTCCTACGAGCAGTACTTC. Its translation is CASSLDTSYEQYF.

The rearrangement links TRBV18 to TRBJ2-2; D gene ambiguous. Germline CDR1 is KGHSH and CDR2 is LQKENI. The CDR3 runs to 15 residues. Trimming cost V 5 bases and J 2 bases, with 12 bases left between them. CDR3 sequence: CASSRYLTNTGELFF. CDR3 in DNA: TGTGCCAGCTCAAGGTACCTTACCAACACCGGGGAGCTGTTTTTT. Looking up the rest from reference TRBV18 and TRBJ2-2 gives the full variable domain: NAGVMQNPRHLVRRRGQEARLRCSPMKGHSHVYWYRQLPEEGLKFMVYLQKENIIDESGMPKERFSAEFPKEGPSILRIQQVVRGDSAAYFCASSRYLTNTGELFFGEGSRLTVL.